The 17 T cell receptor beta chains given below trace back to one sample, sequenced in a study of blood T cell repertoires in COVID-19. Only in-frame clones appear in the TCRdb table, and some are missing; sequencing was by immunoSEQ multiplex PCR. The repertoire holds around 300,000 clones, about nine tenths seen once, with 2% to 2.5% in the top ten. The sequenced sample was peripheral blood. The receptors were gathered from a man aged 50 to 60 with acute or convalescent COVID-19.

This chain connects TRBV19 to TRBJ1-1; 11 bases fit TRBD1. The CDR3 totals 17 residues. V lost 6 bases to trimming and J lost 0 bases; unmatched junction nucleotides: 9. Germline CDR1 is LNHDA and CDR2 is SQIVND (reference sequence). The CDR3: CASSQRGQGAVNTEAFF. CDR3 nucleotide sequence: TGTGCCAGTAGCCAAAGAGGACAGGGGGCTGTGAACACTGAAGCTTTCTTT.

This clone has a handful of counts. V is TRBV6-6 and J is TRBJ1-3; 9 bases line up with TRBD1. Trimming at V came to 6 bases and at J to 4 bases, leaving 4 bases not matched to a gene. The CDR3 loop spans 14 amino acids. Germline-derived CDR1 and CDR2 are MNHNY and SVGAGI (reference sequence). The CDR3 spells CASSRDRVGNTIYF. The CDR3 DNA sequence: TGTGCCAGCAGCAGGGACAGGGTGGGAAACACCATATATTTT.

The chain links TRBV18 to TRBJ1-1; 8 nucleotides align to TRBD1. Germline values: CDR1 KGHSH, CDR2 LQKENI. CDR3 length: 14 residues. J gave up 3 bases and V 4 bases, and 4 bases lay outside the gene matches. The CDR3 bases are TGTGCCAGCTCACAGACAGGGGCCGACACTGAAGCTTTCTTT. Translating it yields CASSQTGADTEAFF.

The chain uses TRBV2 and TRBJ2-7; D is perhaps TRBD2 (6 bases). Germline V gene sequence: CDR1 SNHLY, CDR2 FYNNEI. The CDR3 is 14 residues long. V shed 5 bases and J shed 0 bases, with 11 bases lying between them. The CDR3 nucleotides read TGTGCCAGCAGTAGGCTAGCGAACTCCTACGAGCAGTACTTC. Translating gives CASSRLANSYEQYF.

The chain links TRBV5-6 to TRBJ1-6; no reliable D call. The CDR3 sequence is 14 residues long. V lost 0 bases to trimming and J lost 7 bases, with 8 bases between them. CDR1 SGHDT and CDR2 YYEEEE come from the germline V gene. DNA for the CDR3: TGTGCCAGCAGCTTGGAACCGGAGAATTCACCCCTCCACTTT. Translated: CASSLEPENSPLHF.

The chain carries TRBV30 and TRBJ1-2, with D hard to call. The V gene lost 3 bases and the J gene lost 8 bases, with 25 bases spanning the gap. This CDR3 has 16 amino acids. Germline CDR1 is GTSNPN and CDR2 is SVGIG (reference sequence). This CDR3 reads CAWRVKNHYLEEGYTF. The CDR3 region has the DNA TGTGCCTGGAGGGTAAAGAACCATTATTTGGAGGAAGGCTACACCTTC.

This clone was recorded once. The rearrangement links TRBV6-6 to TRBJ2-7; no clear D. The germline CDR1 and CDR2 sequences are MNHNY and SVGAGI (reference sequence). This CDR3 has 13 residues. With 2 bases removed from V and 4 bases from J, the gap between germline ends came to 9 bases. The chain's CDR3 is CASSYTDTYEQYF. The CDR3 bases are TGTGCCAGCAGTTACACCGACACATACGAGCAGTACTTC.

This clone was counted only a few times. The CDR3 coding sequence is TGTGCCACCATCCCCGGGACAGGGGACTCACCCCTCCACTTT. As protein: CATIPGTGDSPLHF. The rearrangement joins TRBV28 to TRBJ1-6, with 10 nucleotides matching TRBD1. The CDR3 covers 14 residues. Germline CDR1 reads MDHEN; CDR2 reads SYDVKM. V shed 10 bases and J 10 bases; nucleotides not matched to a gene: 10.

CDR3 residues: CAISEAHGTGETQYF. The CDR3 bases are TGTGCCATCAGTGAGGCCCACGGGACAGGAGAGACCCAGTACTTC. The V call is TRBV10-3, the J call TRBJ2-5; 8 bases are shared with TRBD1. This CDR3 is built from 15 residues. Germline CDR1 is ENHRY and CDR2 is SYGVKD. The ends lost 2 bases at V and 4 bases at J; junction bases unmatched: 6.

CDR3 bases: TGCGCCAGCAGTAACCCGGGACAGAGCACAGATACGCAGTATTTT. Translating gives CASSNPGQSTDTQYF. The rearrangement uses TRBV10-1 and TRBJ2-3, with 7 bases that match TRBD1. The CDR3 extends over 15 amino acids. The J segment lost 0 bases and the V segment lost 5 bases, leaving 5 bases of the junction unmatched. The germline CDR1 and CDR2 sequences are WNHNN and SYGVQD (reference sequence).

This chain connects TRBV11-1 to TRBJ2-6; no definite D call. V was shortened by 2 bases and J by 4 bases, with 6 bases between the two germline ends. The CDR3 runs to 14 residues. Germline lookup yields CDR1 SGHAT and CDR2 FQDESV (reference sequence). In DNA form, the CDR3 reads TGTGCCAGCAGCTTAATGTCGGGGGCCAACGTCCTGACTTTC. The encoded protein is CASSLMSGANVLTF.

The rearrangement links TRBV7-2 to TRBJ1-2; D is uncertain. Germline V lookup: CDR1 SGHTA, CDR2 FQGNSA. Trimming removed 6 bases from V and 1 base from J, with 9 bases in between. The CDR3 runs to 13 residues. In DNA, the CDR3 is TGTGCCAGCAGTTCCGGGATTAACTATGGCTACACCTTC. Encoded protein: CASSSGINYGYTF.

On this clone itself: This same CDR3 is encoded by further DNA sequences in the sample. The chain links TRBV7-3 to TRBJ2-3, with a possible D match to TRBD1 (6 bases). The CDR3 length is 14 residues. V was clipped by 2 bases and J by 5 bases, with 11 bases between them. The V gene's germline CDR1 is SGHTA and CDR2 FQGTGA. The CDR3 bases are TGTGCCAGCAGCTTATTGGGGGCAGGAGATACGCAGTATTTT. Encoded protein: CASSLLGAGDTQYF. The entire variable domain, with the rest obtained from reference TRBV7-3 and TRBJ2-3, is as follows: GAGVSQTPSNKVTEKGKYVELRCDPISGHTALYWYRQSLGQGPEFLIYFQGTGAADDSGLPNDRFFAVRPEGSVSTLKIQRTERGDSAVYLCASSLLGAGDTQYFGPGTRLTVL.

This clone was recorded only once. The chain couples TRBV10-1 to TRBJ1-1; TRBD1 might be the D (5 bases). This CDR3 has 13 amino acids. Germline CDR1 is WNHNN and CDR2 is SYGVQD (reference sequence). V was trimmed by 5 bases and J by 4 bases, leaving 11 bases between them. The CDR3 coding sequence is TGCGCCAGCAGTTTACCGGGGGGCACTGAAGCTTTCTTT. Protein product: CASSLPGGTEAFF.

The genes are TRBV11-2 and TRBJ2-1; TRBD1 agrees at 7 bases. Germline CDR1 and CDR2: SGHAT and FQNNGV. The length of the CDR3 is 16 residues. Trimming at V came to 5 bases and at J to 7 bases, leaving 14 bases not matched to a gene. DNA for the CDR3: TGTGCCAGCAGCCAATATCTAGCACAGGGGCGGAATGAGCAGTTCTTC. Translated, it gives CASSQYLAQGRNEQFF.

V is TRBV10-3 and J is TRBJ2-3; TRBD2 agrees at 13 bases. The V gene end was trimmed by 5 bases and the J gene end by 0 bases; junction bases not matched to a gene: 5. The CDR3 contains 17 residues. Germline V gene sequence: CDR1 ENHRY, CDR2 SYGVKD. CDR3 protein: CAISPGLAGVSTDTQYF. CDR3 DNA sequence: TGTGCCATCAGTCCAGGACTAGCGGGGGTAAGCACAGATACGCAGTATTTT.

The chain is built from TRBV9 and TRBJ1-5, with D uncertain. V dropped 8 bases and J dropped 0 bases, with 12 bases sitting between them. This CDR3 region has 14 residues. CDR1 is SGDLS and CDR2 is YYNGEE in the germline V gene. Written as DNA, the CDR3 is TGTGCCAGTGGCCAGTCCCCTAGCAATCAGCCCCAGCATTTT. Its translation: CASGQSPSNQPQHF.